This T cell receptor beta chain was sequenced during a study of response to subunit inactivated influenza vaccine (dated 2018 in TCRdb). Looking at the study overall: Deep quantitative profiling of the T cell receptor repertoire was used in the study to follow responses to a trivalent subunit inactivated influenza vaccine. What the work shows at the level of the full study, not this receptor alone: The authors proposed that each seasonal influenza vaccination may bring in only a limited number of new T cells.

In the germline V gene, CDR1 corresponds to SGHRS and CDR2 to YFSETQ. The CDR3 sequence holds 16 residues, the cysteine and phenylalanine included. Only the CDR3 region is kept as DNA, spanning 48 bases read in frame from base 1. The junction shows trimming of 5 bases on V and 0 bases on J, plus 17 bases between the germline ends. A remark on this clonotype: Its antigen is unknown. Base qualities are not recorded, but no much larger clone differs from it by a single base.

Library preparation was by RT-PCR. This sample was sequenced with an Illumina HiSeq 2500. Using fastp at Q25 and MiXCR, TCRdb reprocessed the public reads and kept productive beta chains. Under each unique CDR3 protein, matching rows form one entry showing the most common genes and DNA. Present in this sample are roughly 500,000 distinct CDR3 sequences, roughly 23% of which were seen just once. The top ten clonotypes cover approximately 3% of the sample. The same sample was also used in a study of T cells expressing NK-cell markers. As the second paper documents: TCR beta cDNA libraries were made by 5'RACE template switching that added a universal primer site and unique molecular identifiers. Eight or nine donors provided sorted CD3+CD56+NKG2C+, CD3+CD56+NKG2C- and CD3+CD56-NKG2C+ T-cell subsets, whose TCR beta-chain repertoires were profiled. Seven of the eight sequenced donors were HCMV-seropositive and one was HCMV-seronegative. To restrict sorting to alphabetaTCR-expressing T cells, an anti-gammadeltaTCR antibody was added in several experiments. In over five donors, the dominant CD3+CD56+NKG2C+ clonotypes were found to rank among the top 10 CD8+ clonotypes and to make up about 1.0-7.0% of CD8+ T cells. Those dominant clonotypes were again the most abundant among CD3+CD56-NKG2C+ cells in a few donors, at about 28.3-60.1%. Whether the expanded NKG2C-expressing T cell clones were specific for HCMV antigens remained unclear. The eight sequenced donors were randomly selected healthy volunteers, three men and five women. HCMV serostatus was determined by detecting HCMV-specific IgG in serum with a commercial ELISA kit. Ficoll density gradient centrifugation was used to isolate peripheral blood mononuclear cells from blood. Using Miltenyi isolation kits, CD4+ and CD8+ T cells were isolated from PBMC through magnetic immunoseparation. cDNA synthesis was primed from the TCR beta constant segment, followed by two successive PCR amplification steps. Libraries were sequenced as 2 x 150 bp reads on Illumina HiSeq 2000/2500, MiSeq or NextSeq. MIGEC was used to demultiplex reads and group the reads by UMI, and MiTCR was used to assemble and quantify clonotypes. Only TCR cDNA sequences supported by at least two reads were kept to exclude erroneous sequences. Downstream repertoire analysis used the tcR package, and clonotypes were matched across fractions by CDR3 nucleotide sequence plus V segment. Antigen specificity was annotated against VDJdb with VDJmatch, allowing one amino acid substitution in CDR3.

The chain is encoded by TRBV5-1 joined to TRBJ1-1; a confident D gene designation cannot be given. This material consisted of CD4+ T cells sorted from PBMCs, taken 12 days after vaccination. This TCR was recovered from a man aged 50 to 59 who received an inactivated influenza vaccine. Donor details come from another sample of the same person, matched by shared clones. CDR3 sequence: CASRHNSLELNTEAFF. The DNA reads TGCGCCAGCAGACACAACAGTTTAGAATTGAACACTGAAGCTTTCTTT.